The 22 T cell receptor beta chains below all came from one sample that was sequenced in a study of blood T cell repertoires in COVID-19 (dated by TCRdb to 2018 to 2020). Library construction relied on the immunoSEQ multiplex PCR assay. TCRdb provides this immuneACCESS table in a form limited to in-frame rearrangements. Some clones are lacking; in checked studies, under half of them reflect an unresolved V gene, and why the rest are absent is not known. The sample table records about 350,000 clones; 88% of these occur just once. 5.5% to 7.5% of the sample is taken by the ten largest. The material sequenced was peripheral blood. The receptors originated from a woman between 65 and 79 years old with COVID-19, enrolled during active disease.

The V gene is TRBV30, the J gene TRBJ1-2; D not certain. The V end lost 4 bases, the J end lost 4 bases, and 16 bases lay between the germline ends. The CDR3 covers 14 residues. Germline loops: CDR1 GTSNPN, CDR2 SVGIG (reference sequence). CDR3 nucleotide sequence: TGTGCCTGGATGAAGCCCGGAGGAGGCTATGGCTACACCTTC. Its translation: CAWMKPGGGYGYTF.

This chain uses TRBV7-2 with TRBJ1-2, with D possibly matching TRBD1 (5 bases). CDR3 length: 14 amino acids. Trimming took 1 base from V and 5 from J, leaving 11 bases between them. Germline loops: CDR1 SGHTA, CDR2 FQGNSA. CDR3 sequence (DNA): TGTGCCAGCAGCTTAGGTCAGGGTCGATATGGCTACACCTTC. Its protein product is CASSLGQGRYGYTF.

The chain links TRBV19 to TRBJ2-1; 8 nucleotides agree with TRBD2. Germline V gene sequence: CDR1 LNHDA, CDR2 SQIVND (reference sequence). The CDR3 sequence is 12 residues long. After removal of 8 bases from V and 7 bases from J, the junction contained 4 bases not matched to a gene. The CDR3 coding sequence is TGTGCCAGTGGACGGGGGGGTAATGAGCAGTTCTTC. It codes for CASGRGGNEQFF.

The J gene is TRBJ2-1, the V gene TRBV3-1 (or the pseudogene TRBV3-2); D gene ambiguous. V lost 10 bases, J lost 9 bases, and 13 bases lay in between. Germline values: CDR1 LGHDT, CDR2 YNNKEL (reference sequence). The CDR3 is made up of 11 amino acids. The CDR3 loop reads CATGSITEQFF. The CDR3 DNA is TGTGCCACCGGGTCTATCACTGAGCAGTTCTTC.

The rearrangement uses TRBV6-5 and TRBJ1-1, with 9 positions matching TRBD1. The trim removed 5 bases at V and 4 bases at J, leaving 5 bases unmatched. CDR1 MNHEY and CDR2 SVGAGI come from the germline V gene. CDR3 length: 14 residues. The CDR3 region is CASSTTGGRTEAFF. In DNA, the CDR3 is TGTGCCAGCAGTACCACAGGGGGCCGCACTGAAGCTTTCTTT.

J is TRBJ2-3 and V is TRBV6-2 or TRBV6-3, with TRBD1 identical over 8 bases. The CDR3 loop spans 16 amino acids. J gave up 4 bases and V 2 bases, and 8 bases lay outside the gene matches. Per germline, CDR1 MNHEY and CDR2 SVGEGT. CDR3 amino acids: CASSYLQGAFPDTQYF. DNA for the CDR3: TGTGCCAGCAGTTACCTTCAGGGGGCATTCCCAGATACGCAGTATTTT.

The chain links TRBV5-8 to TRBJ1-2; 7 positions agree with TRBD1. Germline lookup yields CDR1 SGHTS and CDR2 YDEGEE. V was clipped by 4 bases and J by 7 bases; unmatched bases: 7. The CDR3 has 13 amino acids. The CDR3 reads CASSTTGSLGYTF. CDR3 nucleotide sequence: TGTGCCAGCAGCACGACAGGGTCGCTTGGCTACACCTTC.

The CDR3, as DNA: TGTGCCAGCAGCATAGTGCGGTTTAATGGGACCCAGTACTTC. Its protein is CASSIVRFNGTQYF. The chain combines TRBV21-1 with TRBJ2-5; the table's D call TRBD2 went unverified against the DNA. TRBV21-1 is annotated as a pseudogene. The length of the CDR3 is 14 residues.

This rearrangement joins TRBV29-1 to TRBJ2-1; D is unresolved. Germline V CDR1 and CDR2: SQVTM, ANQGSEA. V lost 5 bases, J lost 4 bases, and 12 bases lay in between. The CDR3 is 13 amino acids. DNA for the CDR3: TGCAGCGTTAGAACTTATATTTACAATGAGCAGTTCTTC. This translates into CSVRTYIYNEQFF.

The chain employs TRBV4-2 and TRBJ2-3; tentative D call: TRBD1 (6 bases). The V gene lost 1 base and the J gene lost 4 bases, with 9 bases spanning the gap. The CDR3 sequence is 14 residues long. The germline V gene encodes CDR1 LGHNA and CDR2 YNFKEQ. For the CDR3, the DNA is TGTGCCAGCAGCCAAGGGGGGCTGGCAGATACGCAGTATTTT. Protein product: CASSQGGLADTQYF.

This chain joins TRBV2 and TRBJ2-2, with TRBD2 matching over 11 bases. The CDR3 consists of 18 residues. Germline V CDR1 and CDR2: SNHLY, FYNNEI. The V segment lost 0 bases and the J segment 4 bases; nucleotides outside the gene matches: 7. CDR3 DNA: TGTGCCAGCAGTGAAGCTCTTCCTAGCGGGGGGCCCACCGGGGAGCTGTTTTTT. This gives the protein CASSEALPSGGPTGELFF.

The chain recombines TRBV30 with TRBJ1-1; no clear D. Trimming stripped 0 bases from V and 6 bases from J, with 17 bases between. The CDR3 extends over 15 amino acids. Germline V gene sequence: CDR1 GTSNPN, CDR2 SVGIG (reference sequence). CDR3 residues: CAWSVRGRDAAEAFF. Written as DNA, the CDR3 is TGTGCCTGGAGTGTACGAGGGAGGGATGCCGCTGAAGCTTTCTTT. Combining the CDR3 with reference TRBV30 and TRBJ1-1 gives the whole variable domain SQTIHQWPATLVQPVGSPLSLECTVEGTSNPNLYWYRQAAGRGLQLLFYSVGIGQISSEVPQNLSASRPQDRQFILSSKKLLLSDSGFYLCAWSVRGRDAAEAFFGQGTRLTVV.

This rearrangement joins TRBV7-2 to TRBJ1-5; D possibly corresponds to TRBD1 (6 bases). CDR1 is SGHTA and CDR2 is FQGNSA in the germline V gene. V was cut by 6 bases and J by 3 bases, with 15 bases left in between. This CDR3 contains 15 residues. The CDR3 reads CASSGTNKLNQPQHF. Here the CDR3 DNA reads TGTGCCAGCAGTGGGACAAATAAACTCAATCAGCCCCAGCATTTT.

The chain joins TRBV6-5 to TRBJ2-5, with 9 bases aligning to TRBD1. In germline, CDR1 is MNHEY, CDR2 SVGAGI. The J segment lost 7 bases and the V segment lost 5 bases, leaving 11 bases of the junction unmatched. The CDR3 length is 15 residues. The CDR3 sequence is CASSRGDREMGTQYF. Written as DNA, the CDR3 is TGTGCCAGCAGTCGGGGGGACAGGGAAATGGGGACCCAGTACTTC.

The V call is TRBV27, the J call TRBJ2-6; 7 bases line up with TRBD2. There are 17 residues in the CDR3. Trimming at V came to 6 bases and at J to 2 bases, leaving 10 bases not matched to a gene. Germline V lookup: CDR1 MNHEY, CDR2 SMNVEV (reference sequence). The CDR3 region has the DNA TGTGCCAGCAGCTCAAACCCAGCGGGGACTGGGGCCAACGTCCTGACTTTC. This codes for CASSSNPAGTGANVLTF.

V is TRBV27 and J is TRBJ2-1; 12 positions agree with TRBD2. Germline V lookup: CDR1 MNHEY, CDR2 SMNVEV (reference sequence). The CDR3 sequence is 21 residues long. The V and J ends lost 5 bases and 0 bases, in that order; junction bases with no gene match: 17. CDR3 sequence reads: CASSLLTGTSGPSSSYNEQFF. In DNA, the CDR3 is TGTGCCAGCAGTCTCCTAACCGGGACTAGCGGGCCCTCTTCCTCCTACAATGAGCAGTTCTTC.

The chain joins TRBV7-2 to TRBJ2-7; D is perhaps TRBD2 (6 bases). CDR1 SGHTA and CDR2 FQGNSA come from the germline V gene. The CDR3 is made up of 14 amino acids. Trimming removed 2 bases at V and 6 bases at J, with 14 bases between. The CDR3 coding sequence is TGTGCCAGCAGCTTAAGGGAGCGGGTGAGCGAGCAGTACTTC. This gives the protein CASSLRERVSEQYF. Filled out from reference TRBV7-2 and TRBJ2-7, the complete variable domain reads GAGVSQSPSNKVTEKGKDVELRCDPISGHTALYWYRQSLGQGLEFLIYFQGNSAPDKSGLPSDRFSAERTGGSVSTLTIQRTQQEDSAVYLCASSLRERVSEQYFGPGTRLTVT.

The chain combines TRBV14 with TRBJ1-3, with TRBD1 matching over 7 bases. This CDR3 has 14 amino acids. The V gene's germline CDR1 is SGHDN and CDR2 FVKESK. V shed 4 bases, J shed 1 base, and the junction held 1 base outside the gene matches. The CDR3 here is CASSRQGSGNTIYF. For the CDR3, the DNA is TGTGCCAGCAGCCGACAGGGATCTGGAAACACCATATATTTT.

The chain uses TRBV9 and TRBJ2-2, with 11 bases aligning to TRBD1. The CDR3 has 16 residues. Germline V gene data show CDR1 as SGDLS and CDR2 as YYNGEE. V lost 4 bases and J lost 1; bases outside the gene matches: 3. Here the CDR3 DNA reads TGTGCCAGCAGCCCGGGACAGGGGGGGAACACCGGGGAGCTGTTTTTT. It specifies CASSPGQGGNTGELFF.

The gene calls are TRBV7-9 and TRBJ2-5; a weak D match, TRBD2 (5 bases). Germline V gives CDR1 SEHNR, CDR2 FQNEAQ (reference sequence). This CDR3 contains 13 residues. With 1 base removed from V and 4 bases from J, the gap between germline ends came to 7 bases. This chain's CDR3 is CASSLGGPETQYF. The DNA of the CDR3 is TGTGCCAGCAGCTTAGGAGGGCCAGAGACCCAGTACTTC.

This chain connects TRBV6-6 to TRBJ1-6; 7 bases line up with TRBD1. CDR1 is MNHNY, CDR2 SVGAGI, per germline (reference sequence). This CDR3 comprises 14 residues. The J segment lost 10 bases and the V segment lost 6 bases, leaving 9 bases of the junction unmatched. CDR3 nucleotide sequence: TGTGCCAGCAGAGGCGACAGGGAACGGTCACCCCTCCACTTT. The encoded protein is CASRGDRERSPLHF.

This clone came up once. This sequence joins TRBV6-1 and TRBJ1-3; possible D gene TRBD1, 6 bases. CDR3 length: 16 residues. Trimming removed 3 bases at V and 7 bases at J, with 19 bases between. Germline lookup yields CDR1 MNHNS and CDR2 SASEGT. In DNA, the CDR3 is TGTGCCAGCAGTGATTTCACCAGGGGTTCAAGGAACACCATATATTTT. Residues: CASSDFTRGSRNTIYF.